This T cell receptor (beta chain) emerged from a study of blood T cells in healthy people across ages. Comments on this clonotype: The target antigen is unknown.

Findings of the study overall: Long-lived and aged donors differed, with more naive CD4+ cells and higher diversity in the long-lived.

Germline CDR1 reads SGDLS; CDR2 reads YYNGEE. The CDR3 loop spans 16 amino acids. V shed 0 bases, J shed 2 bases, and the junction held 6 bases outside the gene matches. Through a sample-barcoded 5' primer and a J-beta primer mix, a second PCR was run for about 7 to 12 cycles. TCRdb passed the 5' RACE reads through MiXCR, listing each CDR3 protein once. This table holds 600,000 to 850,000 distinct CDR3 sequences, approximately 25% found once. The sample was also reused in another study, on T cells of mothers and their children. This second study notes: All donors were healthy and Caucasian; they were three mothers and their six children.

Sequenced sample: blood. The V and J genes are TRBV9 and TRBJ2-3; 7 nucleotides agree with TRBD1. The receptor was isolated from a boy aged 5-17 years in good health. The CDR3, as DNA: TGTGCCAGCAGCGTAGATCCGGGACAGATCACAGATACGCAGTATTTT. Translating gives CASSVDPGQITDTQYF.